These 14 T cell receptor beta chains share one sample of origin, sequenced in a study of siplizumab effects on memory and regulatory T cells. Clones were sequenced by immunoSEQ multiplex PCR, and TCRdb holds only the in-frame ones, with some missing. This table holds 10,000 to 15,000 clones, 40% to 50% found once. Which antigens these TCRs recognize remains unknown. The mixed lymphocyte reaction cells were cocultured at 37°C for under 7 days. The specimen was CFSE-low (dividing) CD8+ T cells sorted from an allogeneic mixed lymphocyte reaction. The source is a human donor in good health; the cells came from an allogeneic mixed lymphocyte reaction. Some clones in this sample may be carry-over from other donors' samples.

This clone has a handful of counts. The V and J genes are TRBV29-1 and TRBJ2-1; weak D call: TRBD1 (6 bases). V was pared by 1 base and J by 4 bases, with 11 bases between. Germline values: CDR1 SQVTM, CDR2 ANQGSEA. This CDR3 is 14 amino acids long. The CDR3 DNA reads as TGCAGCGTTGAAGGCGGACAGTCTTACAATGAGCAGTTCTTC. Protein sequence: CSVEGGQSYNEQFF.

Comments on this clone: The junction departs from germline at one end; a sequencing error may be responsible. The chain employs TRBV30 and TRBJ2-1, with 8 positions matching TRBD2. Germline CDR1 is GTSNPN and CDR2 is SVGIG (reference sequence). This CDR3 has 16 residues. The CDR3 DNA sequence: TGTGCCTGGAGCGTCCGTCCCGGGACTAGAACGATTGAGCTGTTCTTC. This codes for CAWSVRPGTRTIELFF.

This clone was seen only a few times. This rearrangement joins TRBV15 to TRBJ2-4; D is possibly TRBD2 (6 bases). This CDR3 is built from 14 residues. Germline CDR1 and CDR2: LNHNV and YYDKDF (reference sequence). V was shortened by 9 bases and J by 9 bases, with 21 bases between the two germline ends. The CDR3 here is CATGLPGDRSIQYF. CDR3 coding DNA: TGTGCCACGGGTTTACCGGGGGATAGGAGCATTCAGTACTTC.

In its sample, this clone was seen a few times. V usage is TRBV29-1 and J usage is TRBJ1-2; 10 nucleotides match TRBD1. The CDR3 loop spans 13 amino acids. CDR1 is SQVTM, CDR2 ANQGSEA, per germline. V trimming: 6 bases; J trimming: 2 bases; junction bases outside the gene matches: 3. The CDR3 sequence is CSVDRGYNYGYTF. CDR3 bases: TGCAGCGTGGACAGGGGGTACAACTATGGCTACACCTTC. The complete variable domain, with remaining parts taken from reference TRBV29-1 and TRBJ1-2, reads SAVISQKPSRDICQRGTSLTIQCQVDSQVTMMFWYRQQPGQSLTLIATANQGSEATYESGFVIDKFPISRPNLTFSTLTVSNMSPEDSSIYLCSVDRGYNYGYTFGSGTRLTVV.

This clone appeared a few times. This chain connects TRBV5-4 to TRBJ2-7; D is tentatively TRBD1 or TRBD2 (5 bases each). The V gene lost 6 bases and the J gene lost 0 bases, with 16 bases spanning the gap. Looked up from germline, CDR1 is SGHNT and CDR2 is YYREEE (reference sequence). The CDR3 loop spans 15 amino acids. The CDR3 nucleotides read TGTGCCAGCAACGTAAGGGGACGGAGCTCCTACGAGCAGTACTTC. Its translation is CASNVRGRSSYEQYF.

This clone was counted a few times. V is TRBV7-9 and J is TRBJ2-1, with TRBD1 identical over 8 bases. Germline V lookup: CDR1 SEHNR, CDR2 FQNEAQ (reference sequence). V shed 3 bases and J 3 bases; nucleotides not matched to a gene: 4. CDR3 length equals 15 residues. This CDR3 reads CASSFPTGGYNEQFF. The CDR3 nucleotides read TGTGCCAGCAGCTTCCCAACAGGGGGCTACAATGAGCAGTTCTTC.

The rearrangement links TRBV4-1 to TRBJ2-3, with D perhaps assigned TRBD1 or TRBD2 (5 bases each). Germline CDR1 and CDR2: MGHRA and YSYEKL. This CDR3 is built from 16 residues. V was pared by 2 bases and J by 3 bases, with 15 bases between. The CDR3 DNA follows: TGCGCCAGCAGCCAAATCGGACGGGGCGGGACAGATACGCAGTATTTT. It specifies CASSQIGRGGTDTQYF.

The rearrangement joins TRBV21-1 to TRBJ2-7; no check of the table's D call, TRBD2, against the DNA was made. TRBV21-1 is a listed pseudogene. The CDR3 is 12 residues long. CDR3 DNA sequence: TGTGCCAGCACCTCTAAACTTTACGAGCAGTACTTC. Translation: CASTSKLYEQYF.

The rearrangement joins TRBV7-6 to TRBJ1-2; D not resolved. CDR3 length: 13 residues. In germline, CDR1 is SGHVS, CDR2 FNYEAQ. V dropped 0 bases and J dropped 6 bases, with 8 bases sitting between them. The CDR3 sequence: CASSLAARDGYTF. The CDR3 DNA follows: TGTGCCAGCAGCTTAGCGGCAAGGGATGGCTACACCTTC.

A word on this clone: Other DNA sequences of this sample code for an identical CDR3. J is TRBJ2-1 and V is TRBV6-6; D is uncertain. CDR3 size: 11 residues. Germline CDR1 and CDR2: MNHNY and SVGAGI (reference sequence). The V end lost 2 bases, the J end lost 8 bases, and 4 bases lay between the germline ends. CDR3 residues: CASSYGYEQFF. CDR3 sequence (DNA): TGTGCCAGCAGTTACGGCTATGAGCAGTTCTTC.

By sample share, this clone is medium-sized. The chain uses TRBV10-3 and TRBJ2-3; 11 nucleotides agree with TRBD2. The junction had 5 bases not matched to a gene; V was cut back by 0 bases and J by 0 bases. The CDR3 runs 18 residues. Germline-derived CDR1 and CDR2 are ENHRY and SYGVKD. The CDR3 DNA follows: TGTGCCATCAGTGAGTCGGGACTAGCGGCCACTAGCACAGATACGCAGTATTTT. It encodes CAISESGLAATSTDTQYF.

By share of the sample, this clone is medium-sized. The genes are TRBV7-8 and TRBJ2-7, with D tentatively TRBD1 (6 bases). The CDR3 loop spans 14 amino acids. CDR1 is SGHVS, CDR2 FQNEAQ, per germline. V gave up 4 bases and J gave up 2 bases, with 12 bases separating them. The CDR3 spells CASSSTGGAYEQYF. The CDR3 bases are TGTGCCAGCAGCTCGACTGGGGGCGCCTACGAGCAGTACTTC.

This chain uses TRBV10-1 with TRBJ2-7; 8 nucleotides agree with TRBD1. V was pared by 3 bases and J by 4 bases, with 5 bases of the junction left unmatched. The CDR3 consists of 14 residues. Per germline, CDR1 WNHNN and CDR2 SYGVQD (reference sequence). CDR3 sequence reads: CASSDRRDRYEQYF. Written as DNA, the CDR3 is TGCGCCAGCAGTGATCGCCGGGACAGGTACGAGCAGTACTTC.

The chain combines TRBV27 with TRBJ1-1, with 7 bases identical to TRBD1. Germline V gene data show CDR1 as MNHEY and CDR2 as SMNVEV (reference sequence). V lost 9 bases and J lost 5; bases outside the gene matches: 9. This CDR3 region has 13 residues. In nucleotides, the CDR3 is TGTGCCAGTAGCGGGTGGGGACAGACTGAAGCTTTCTTT. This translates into CASSGWGQTEAFF.